The rows below give T cell receptor beta chains drawn from one sample of a study of blood T cell repertoires in COVID-19. This table comes from immunoSEQ multiplex PCR, and its TCRdb copy is limited to in-frame clones, with some not included. Of 90,000 to 120,000 clones listed, about nine tenths are singletons. The sequenced material came from peripheral blood. These receptors were taken from a man aged 50-59 years with active or convalescent COVID-19. Both conserved end residues are part of each CDR3. Each record gives: CDR3 protein, CDR3 DNA, J gene, D gene, V gene, clone size. A D gene is named only where the DNA matches it firmly. The size of a clone is reported for some rows only, either as once, few or many, or as a class for expanded clones.

CDR3aa: CASRMTGSETQYF
CDR3nt: TGTGCCAGCAGGATGACAGGGTCGGAGACCCAGTACTTC
j_gene: TRBJ2-5
d_gene: TRBD1
v_gene: TRBV28
abundance: -

CDR3aa: CSASRGTVYGYTF
CDR3nt: TGCAGTGCTAGTCGCGGGACAGTCTATGGCTACACCTTC
j_gene: TRBJ1-2
d_gene: TRBD1
v_gene: TRBV20-1
abundance: -

CDR3aa: CATSRERAGQSNQPQHF
CDR3nt: TGTGCCACCAGCAGAGAGCGCGCGGGCCAGAGCAATCAGCCCCAGCATTTT
j_gene: TRBJ1-5
d_gene: -
v_gene: TRBV15
abundance: -

CDR3aa: CATSDSSTGQGYTF
CDR3nt: TGTGCCACCAGTGATTCGTCGACAGGGCAGGGCTACACCTTC
j_gene: TRBJ1-2
d_gene: TRBD1
v_gene: TRBV24-1
abundance: few

CDR3aa: CAIGGTSGTYNEQFF
CDR3nt: TGTGCCATCGGAGGGACTAGCGGGACCTACAATGAGCAGTTCTTC
j_gene: TRBJ2-1
d_gene: TRBD2
v_gene: TRBV10-3
abundance: -

CDR3aa: CASPRDRDSTGELFF
CDR3nt: TGTGCCTCTCCCCGGGACAGGGACTCCACCGGGGAGCTGTTTTTT
j_gene: TRBJ2-2
d_gene: TRBD1
v_gene: TRBV30
abundance: once

CDR3aa: CASSLSRTTLREQFF
CDR3nt: TGTGCCAGCAGTTTAAGTCGGACTACCCTGCGAGAGCAGTTCTTC
j_gene: TRBJ2-1
d_gene: -
v_gene: TRBV27
abundance: many

CDR3aa: CASSPRPGQGTGTQYF
CDR3nt: TGTGCCAGCAGCCCCCGGCCGGGACAGGGGACCGGTACGCAGTATTTT
j_gene: TRBJ2-3
d_gene: TRBD1
v_gene: TRBV9
abundance: once

CDR3aa: CASSVGQGITNSPLHF
CDR3nt: TGTGCCAGCAGCGTCGGACAGGGAATAACTAATTCACCCCTCCACTTT
j_gene: TRBJ1-6
d_gene: TRBD1
v_gene: TRBV9
abundance: -

CDR3aa: CAISEEGAYTEAFF
CDR3nt: TGTGCCATCAGTGAGGAGGGGGCGTACACTGAAGCTTTCTTT
j_gene: TRBJ1-1
d_gene: TRBD1
v_gene: TRBV10-3
abundance: -

CDR3aa: CASSIDLVGQSSYEQYF
CDR3nt: TGTGCCAGTAGTATAGATCTGGTGGGACAGAGCTCCTACGAGCAGTACTTC
j_gene: TRBJ2-7
d_gene: TRBD1
v_gene: TRBV19
abundance: -

CDR3aa: CASSYSIQGRTNEKLFF
CDR3nt: TGTGCCAGCAGTTACTCGATACAGGGGAGAACTAATGAAAAACTGTTTTTT
j_gene: TRBJ1-4
d_gene: TRBD1
v_gene: TRBV6-2/TRBV6-3
abundance: once